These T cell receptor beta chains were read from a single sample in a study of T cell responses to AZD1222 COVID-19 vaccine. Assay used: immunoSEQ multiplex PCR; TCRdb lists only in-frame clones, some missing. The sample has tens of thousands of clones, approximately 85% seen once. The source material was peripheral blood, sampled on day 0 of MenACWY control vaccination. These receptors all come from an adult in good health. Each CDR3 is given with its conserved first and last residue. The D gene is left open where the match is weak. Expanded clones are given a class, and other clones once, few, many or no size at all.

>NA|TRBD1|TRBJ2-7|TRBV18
CASSQTGNEQYF
TGTGCCAGCTCACAGACAGGGAACGAGCAGTACTTC
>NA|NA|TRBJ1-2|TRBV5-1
CASSSITGDTFYGYTF
TGCGCCAGCAGCTCGATAACAGGCGACACTTTTTATGGCTACACCTTC
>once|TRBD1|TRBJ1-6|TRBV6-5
CASSPQGGHSPLHF
TGTGCCAGCAGTCCTCAGGGGGGCCATTCACCCCTCCACTTT
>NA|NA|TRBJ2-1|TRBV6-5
CASRGYNEQFF
TGTGCCAGCAGGGGGTACAATGAGCAGTTCTTC
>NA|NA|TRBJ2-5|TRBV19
CASSQGPGGIQETQYF
TGTGCCAGTAGTCAGGGGCCCGGGGGGATACAAGAGACCCAGTACTTC
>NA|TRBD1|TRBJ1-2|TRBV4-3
CASSQADRGRWICGYTF
TGCGCCAGCAGCCAGGCCGACAGGGGGCGATGGATATGCGGCTACACCTTC
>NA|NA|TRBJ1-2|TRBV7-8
CASSRGQLYGYTF
TGTGCCAGCAGCCGAGGACAGCTCTATGGCTACACCTTC
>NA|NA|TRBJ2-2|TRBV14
CASSQDLRLTNPGELFF
TGTGCCAGCAGCCAAGATCTCCGCTTAACAAACCCCGGGGAGCTGTTTTTT
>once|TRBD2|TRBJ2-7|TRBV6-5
CASSYRGRAGAYEQYF
TGTGCCAGCAGTTACCGTGGGAGGGCCGGGGCCTACGAGCAGTACTTC
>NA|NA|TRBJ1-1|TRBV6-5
CASSSIGYSEAFF
TGTGCCAGCAGTTCCATCGGTTACAGTGAAGCTTTCTTT
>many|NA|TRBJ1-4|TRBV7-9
CASTDWGTPKLFF
TGTGCCAGCACCGACTGGGGGACCCCCAAACTGTTTTTT
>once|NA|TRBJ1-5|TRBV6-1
CASSETWEGPQHF
TGTGCCAGCAGTGAAACTTGGGAGGGACCCCAGCATTTT
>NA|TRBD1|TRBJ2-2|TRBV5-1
CASSLGTGEGSGELFF
TGCGCCAGCAGCCTCGGGACAGGGGAAGGTAGCGGGGAGCTGTTTTTT
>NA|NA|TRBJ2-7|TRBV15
CATSRAGPSSYEQYF
TGTGCCACCAGCAGGGCAGGGCCTAGCTCCTACGAGCAGTACTTC
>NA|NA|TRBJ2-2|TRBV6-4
CASSGSMAGELFF
TGTGCCAGCAGTGGTTCTATGGCCGGGGAGCTGTTTTTT
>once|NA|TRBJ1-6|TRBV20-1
CSASIQGGGTYNSPLHF
TGCAGTGCTAGTATACAGGGTGGGGGAACTTATAATTCACCCCTCCACTTT
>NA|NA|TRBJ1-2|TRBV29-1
CSVFVSINGYTF
TGCAGCGTTTTTGTCTCCATTAATGGCTACACCTTC
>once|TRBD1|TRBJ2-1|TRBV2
CASSEPRGPGEQFF
TGTGCCAGCAGTGAGCCGAGGGGGCCAGGGGAGCAGTTCTTC
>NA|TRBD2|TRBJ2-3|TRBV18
CASSPASGVPDTQYF
TGTGCCAGCTCACCAGCTAGCGGGGTCCCAGATACGCAGTATTTT
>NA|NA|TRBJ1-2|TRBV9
CASSPDATPNYGYTF
TGTGCCAGCAGCCCCGACGCAACTCCTAACTATGGCTACACCTTC
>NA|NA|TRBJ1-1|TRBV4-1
CASSLGGGYTEAFF
TGCGCCAGCAGCCTCGGTGGGGGCTACACTGAAGCTTTCTTT
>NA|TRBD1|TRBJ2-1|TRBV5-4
CASGPGDRGYNEQFF
TGTGCCAGCGGTCCCGGGGACAGGGGGTACAATGAGCAGTTCTTC